The source of this T cell receptor beta chain is a study of T cell changes during pregnancy in multiple sclerosis. Here immunoSEQ multiplex PCR was the method, and the copy in TCRdb shows in-frame clones only, minus some. The table lists 20,000 to 25,000 clones, roughly nine tenths of them singletons, with approximately 0.68% in the top ten. The sample in question was CD4+ T cells from peripheral blood mononuclear cells, obtained after pregnancy. The origin of this receptor is a female donor in good health, enrolled as a control in a pregnancy study.

The CDR3 reads CASRAAGNTIYF. CDR3 in DNA: TGTGCCAGCAGAGCGGCCGGAAACACCATATATTTT. This rearrangement joins TRBV2 to TRBJ1-3; D uncertain. The germline V gene encodes CDR1 SNHLY and CDR2 FYNNEI. The length of the CDR3 is 12 residues. V lost 6 bases and J lost 4, with 7 bases in between.